This T cell receptor (beta chain) was found in a study of T cells after yellow fever vaccination. Overall study: Fractions low in cell number were prepared with SMART-Seq v4 Ultra Low Input.

The CDR3 runs 11 residues. CDR1 and CDR2 (germline): SGHRS, YFSETQ. Trimming pared 5 bases from V and 8 bases from J, leaving 10 bases between. A universal primer site and UMIs were added as TCR cDNA was made by 5'RACE template switching. TCRdb called the 5' RACE reads again in MiXCR, with one record for every CDR3 protein. The profile shows roughly 180,000 distinct CDR3 sequences, 5.5% to 8% of them singletons. The table lists this clonotype with many counts. Its antigen is unknown. Study outcomes and limitations: From the bulk population, abundant clonotypes could contaminate and appear within FACS-sorted repertoires. Post-booster reappearance was seen for most primary-vaccination clones (96% CD4, 75% to 90% CD8).

The specimen was CD4+ T cells sorted from PBMCs, collected on the day of the first yellow fever vaccination. This clonotype was obtained from a man between 18 and 29 years old who received the YFV17D yellow fever vaccine. The chain has TRBV5-1 and TRBJ1-1; D uncertain. Here the CDR3 reads CASRPVDEAFF. In DNA, the CDR3 is TGCGCCAGCAGACCTGTGGACGAAGCTTTCTTT.